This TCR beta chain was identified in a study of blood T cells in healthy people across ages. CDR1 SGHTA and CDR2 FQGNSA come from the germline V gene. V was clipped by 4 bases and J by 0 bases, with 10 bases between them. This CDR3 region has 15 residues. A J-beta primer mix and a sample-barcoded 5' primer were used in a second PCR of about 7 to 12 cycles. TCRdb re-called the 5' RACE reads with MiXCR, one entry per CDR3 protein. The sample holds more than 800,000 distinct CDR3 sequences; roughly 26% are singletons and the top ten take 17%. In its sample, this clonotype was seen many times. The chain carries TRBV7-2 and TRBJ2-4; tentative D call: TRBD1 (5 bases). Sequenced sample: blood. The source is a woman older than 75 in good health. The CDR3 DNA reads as TGTGCCAGCAGCTCATCACAGGTAGCCAAAAACATTCAGTACTTC. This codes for CASSSSQVAKNIQYF.